The present entry profiles one TCR beta chain with its context. The sample is drawn from a study of blood T cells in healthy people across ages. Study in general: Capturing about one barcoded beta molecule per two T cells was achieved by template switching.

A J-beta primer mix and a sample-barcoded 5' primer were used in a second PCR of about 6 to 12 cycles. TCRdb independently ran MiXCR on the 5' RACE reads; one entry per CDR3 protein. Counted here are about 780,000 distinct CDR3 sequences, more than 35% occurring once; the ten biggest clones make up 15% to 20%. There are 15 residues in the CDR3. V gene TRBV12-3 or TRBV12-4 combines with J gene TRBJ2-4, with 13 bases identical to TRBD2. The J call could be wrong; TRBJ2-7 is a better fit for the DNA end. This clonotype was obtained from an older man in good health. The material sequenced was blood. CDR3: CASSPGLAGVIEQYF. The CDR3 coding sequence is TGTGCCAGCAGTCCAGGACTAGCGGGAGTCATCGAGCAGTACTTC.